These T cell receptor beta chains were read from a single sample in a study of blood T cells in healthy people across ages. TCRdb independently ran MiXCR on the 5' RACE reads; one entry per CDR3 protein. The table includes about 1,800,000 distinct CDR3 sequences, 28% detected once. The material sequenced was blood. The source is a woman aged 25 to 39 in good health. The CDR3 runs from the conserved cysteine through the conserved F or W. A D gene is named only where the DNA matches it firmly. Size values are once, few and many counts, or a class for expanded clones, and some rows have none.

j_call: TRBJ1-2
d_call: TRBD1
v_call: TRBV7-2
clone_size: -
cdr3_aa: CASSAPGQGAGYTF
cdr3_nt: TGTGCCAGCAGCGCCCCGGGACAGGGAGCTGGCTACACCTTC

j_call: TRBJ2-1
d_call: -
v_call: TRBV29-1
clone_size: -
cdr3_aa: CSVPRGSNNEQFF
cdr3_nt: TGCAGCGTCCCAAGAGGCTCTAACAATGAGCAGTTCTTC

j_call: TRBJ2-4
d_call: TRBD2
v_call: TRBV3-1
clone_size: -
cdr3_aa: CASSRVPGTNNIQYF
cdr3_nt: TGTGCCAGCAGCCGCGTTCCCGGGACTAACAACATTCAGTACTTC

j_call: TRBJ1-1
d_call: -
v_call: TRBV12-3/TRBV12-4
clone_size: -
cdr3_aa: CASSRGVSGEAFF
cdr3_nt: TGTGCCAGCAGTCGTGGGGTATCAGGTGAAGCTTTCTTT

j_call: TRBJ1-1
d_call: TRBD1
v_call: TRBV7-2
clone_size: -
cdr3_aa: CASGTRDRPGVAFF
cdr3_nt: TGTGCCAGCGGCACCCGGGACAGACCGGGTGTAGCTTTCTTT

j_call: TRBJ2-5
d_call: -
v_call: TRBV5-1
clone_size: once
cdr3_aa: CASSRRTLQETQYF
cdr3_nt: TGCGCCAGCAGCCGGAGGACCCTCCAAGAGACCCAGTACTTC

j_call: TRBJ2-1
d_call: TRBD1
v_call: TRBV20-1
clone_size: -
cdr3_aa: CSARYRQGQETQFF
cdr3_nt: TGCAGTGCTAGGTACAGACAGGGACAAGAGACCCAGTTCTTC

j_call: TRBJ2-5
d_call: -
v_call: TRBV12-3/TRBV12-4
clone_size: -
cdr3_aa: CASSRARTGNSARSETQYF
cdr3_nt: TGTGCCAGCAGCCGCGCGAGGACTGGAAATAGCGCCCGGTCAGAGACCCAGTACTTC

j_call: TRBJ1-3
d_call: -
v_call: TRBV12-3/TRBV12-4
clone_size: -
cdr3_aa: CASSFSRSSGNTIYF
cdr3_nt: TGTGCCAGCAGTTTCTCCAGGAGCTCTGGAAACACCATATATTTT

j_call: TRBJ1-5
d_call: TRBD1
v_call: TRBV20-1
clone_size: -
cdr3_aa: CSAARQGSQPQHF
cdr3_nt: TGCAGTGCTGCCAGACAGGGGAGTCAGCCCCAGCATTTT

j_call: TRBJ2-3
d_call: -
v_call: TRBV7-9
clone_size: few
cdr3_aa: CASSLRYPRDTQYF
cdr3_nt: TGTGCCAGCAGCTTAAGGTATCCACGAGATACGCAGTATTTT

j_call: TRBJ1-1
d_call: -
v_call: TRBV20-1
clone_size: -
cdr3_aa: CSARDWAMSTEAFF
cdr3_nt: TGCAGTGCTAGAGATTGGGCCATGAGCACTGAAGCTTTCTTT

j_call: TRBJ2-1
d_call: TRBD2
v_call: TRBV29-1
clone_size: many
cdr3_aa: CSVEGRTSGRYNEQFF
cdr3_nt: TGCAGCGTTGAAGGTCGGACTAGCGGGAGATACAATGAGCAGTTCTTC

j_call: TRBJ2-7
d_call: -
v_call: TRBV7-2
clone_size: few
cdr3_aa: CASSLLGYRGAYEQYF
cdr3_nt: TGTGCCAGCAGCTTACTCGGCTACCGGGGGGCTTACGAGCAGTACTTC

j_call: TRBJ2-7
d_call: -
v_call: TRBV6-2/TRBV6-3
clone_size: -
cdr3_aa: CASSTIERGLAYNEQYF
cdr3_nt: TGTGCCAGCAGTACCATAGAACGGGGACTGGCATACAATGAGCAGTACTTC

j_call: TRBJ1-5
d_call: TRBD1
v_call: TRBV10-2
clone_size: -
cdr3_aa: CASNPPGQYNQPQHF
cdr3_nt: TGCGCCAGCAACCCTCCGGGACAGTACAATCAGCCCCAGCATTTT

j_call: TRBJ2-7
d_call: -
v_call: TRBV7-9
clone_size: -
cdr3_aa: CASSLPQGSRSYEQYF
cdr3_nt: TGTGCCAGCAGCTTACCCCAGGGATCCCGTTCCTACGAGCAGTACTTC

j_call: TRBJ1-2
d_call: -
v_call: TRBV12-3/TRBV12-4
clone_size: -
cdr3_aa: CASSPDRNYYGYTF
cdr3_nt: TGTGCCAGCAGTCCAGACAGGAATTACTATGGCTACACCTTC

j_call: TRBJ1-1
d_call: -
v_call: TRBV29-1
clone_size: few
cdr3_aa: CSVDLGTEAFF
cdr3_nt: TGCAGCGTGGACCTGGGCACTGAAGCTTTCTTT

j_call: TRBJ1-2
d_call: -
v_call: TRBV29-1
clone_size: few
cdr3_aa: CSVEDPRFYGYTF
cdr3_nt: TGCAGCGTTGAAGATCCTAGATTCTATGGCTACACCTTC

j_call: TRBJ2-7
d_call: -
v_call: TRBV7-9
clone_size: -
cdr3_aa: CASRDRSNVEQYF
cdr3_nt: TGTGCCAGCAGGGACCGGTCGAACGTAGAGCAGTACTTC

j_call: TRBJ2-6
d_call: -
v_call: TRBV18
clone_size: -
cdr3_aa: CASSPEYSGANVLTF
cdr3_nt: TGTGCCAGCTCACCTGAATACTCTGGGGCCAACGTCCTGACTTTC

j_call: TRBJ2-5
d_call: -
v_call: TRBV5-1
clone_size: few
cdr3_aa: CASSLVAAGRETQYF
cdr3_nt: TGCGCCAGCAGCTTGGTAGCGGCAGGGCGAGAGACCCAGTACTTC

j_call: TRBJ2-4
d_call: -
v_call: TRBV28
clone_size: -
cdr3_aa: CASSRPRGNKNIQYF
cdr3_nt: TGTGCCAGCAGTCGCCCCCGGGGGAACAAAAACATTCAGTACTTC

j_call: TRBJ2-1
d_call: TRBD1
v_call: TRBV5-1
clone_size: few
cdr3_aa: CASSGQAYDEQFF
cdr3_nt: TGCGCCAGCTCCGGACAGGCCTATGATGAGCAGTTCTTC

j_call: TRBJ2-1
d_call: -
v_call: TRBV5-1
clone_size: -
cdr3_aa: CASSSAESSYNEQFF
cdr3_nt: TGCGCCAGCAGCTCAGCGGAGAGCTCCTACAATGAGCAGTTCTTC

j_call: TRBJ2-1
d_call: -
v_call: TRBV9
clone_size: few
cdr3_aa: CASSVVATGFNEQFF
cdr3_nt: TGTGCCAGCAGCGTAGTTGCGACCGGCTTCAATGAGCAGTTCTTC

j_call: TRBJ2-3
d_call: TRBD2
v_call: TRBV12-5
clone_size: -
cdr3_aa: CASGLKLAGATDTQYF
cdr3_nt: TGTGCTAGTGGCCTTAAACTAGCGGGGGCCACAGATACGCAGTATTTT

j_call: TRBJ2-4
d_call: -
v_call: TRBV27
clone_size: few
cdr3_aa: CASSQPNTGHQYF
cdr3_nt: TGTGCCAGCAGTCAGCCAAACACGGGACACCAGTACTTC

j_call: TRBJ1-5
d_call: -
v_call: TRBV6-5
clone_size: few
cdr3_aa: CATVTWPPLTPSNQPQHF
cdr3_nt: TGTGCCACGGTTACCTGGCCTCCCCTAACCCCTAGCAATCAGCCCCAGCATTTT

j_call: TRBJ2-7
d_call: TRBD2
v_call: TRBV12-3/TRBV12-4
clone_size: many
cdr3_aa: CASSLQAGVYEQYF
cdr3_nt: TGTGCCAGCAGTTTGCAAGCGGGAGTCTACGAGCAGTACTTC

j_call: TRBJ2-7
d_call: -
v_call: TRBV27
clone_size: few
cdr3_aa: CASSLRHTYEQYF
cdr3_nt: TGTGCCAGCAGTTTACGGCACACCTACGAGCAGTACTTC

j_call: TRBJ2-7
d_call: -
v_call: TRBV30
clone_size: once
cdr3_aa: CAWNRQGKYEQYF
cdr3_nt: TGTGCCTGGAATCGCCAGGGTAAATACGAGCAGTACTTC

j_call: TRBJ2-7
d_call: TRBD2
v_call: TRBV24-1
clone_size: -
cdr3_aa: CATSPGTRPSGQYF
cdr3_nt: TGTGCCACCAGTCCCGGGACTAGGCCCTCGGGGCAGTACTTC

j_call: TRBJ1-1
d_call: -
v_call: TRBV12-3/TRBV12-4
clone_size: many
cdr3_aa: CASTPGRTEAFF
cdr3_nt: TGTGCCAGCACCCCAGGTCGGACTGAAGCTTTCTTT

j_call: TRBJ1-2
d_call: -
v_call: TRBV7-9
clone_size: -
cdr3_aa: CASSLEVLSHGYTF
cdr3_nt: TGTGCCAGCAGCTTAGAGGTTCTGAGTCATGGCTACACCTTC

j_call: TRBJ1-2
d_call: -
v_call: TRBV20-1
clone_size: few
cdr3_aa: CSVMADYGYTF
cdr3_nt: TGCAGTGTCATGGCCGACTATGGCTACACCTTC

j_call: TRBJ2-7
d_call: -
v_call: TRBV4-1
clone_size: many
cdr3_aa: CASSQGSGDLYEQYF
cdr3_nt: TGCGCCAGCAGCCAAGGATCGGGGGATCTCTACGAGCAGTACTTC

j_call: TRBJ2-1
d_call: TRBD2
v_call: TRBV3-1
clone_size: -
cdr3_aa: CASRSLAGVGSYNEQFF
cdr3_nt: TGTGCCAGCAGGTCACTAGCGGGAGTGGGGTCCTACAATGAGCAGTTCTTC

j_call: TRBJ2-1
d_call: -
v_call: TRBV12-3/TRBV12-4
clone_size: -
cdr3_aa: CASRLTRVGRDNEQFF
cdr3_nt: TGTGCCAGCAGACTAACGCGGGTGGGACGGGATAATGAGCAGTTCTTC

j_call: TRBJ2-7
d_call: -
v_call: TRBV12-3/TRBV12-4
clone_size: -
cdr3_aa: CASSLSKKQYF
cdr3_nt: TGTGCCAGCAGTTTATCGAAGAAGCAGTACTTC

j_call: TRBJ2-7
d_call: TRBD1
v_call: TRBV7-2
clone_size: once
cdr3_aa: CASGARNRGAYEQYF
cdr3_nt: TGTGCCAGCGGAGCCCGGAACAGGGGGGCCTACGAGCAGTACTTC

j_call: TRBJ1-2
d_call: -
v_call: TRBV5-1
clone_size: -
cdr3_aa: CASSSGSRVSYGYTF
cdr3_nt: TGCGCCAGCAGCTCAGGGTCCCGGGTCTCCTATGGCTACACCTTC

j_call: TRBJ2-3
d_call: TRBD2
v_call: TRBV28
clone_size: few
cdr3_aa: CASSLAGGPRDTQYF
cdr3_nt: TGTGCCAGCAGTTTGGCGGGGGGCCCGAGAGATACGCAGTATTTT

j_call: TRBJ1-5
d_call: TRBD1
v_call: TRBV6-6
clone_size: -
cdr3_aa: CASSTGDHQPQHF
cdr3_nt: TGTGCCAGCAGTACAGGGGACCATCAGCCCCAGCATTTT

j_call: TRBJ1-2
d_call: TRBD1
v_call: TRBV12-3/TRBV12-4
clone_size: -
cdr3_aa: CASSSKVPYRGNYGYTF
cdr3_nt: TGTGCCAGCAGTTCGAAAGTCCCTTACAGGGGGAACTATGGCTACACCTTC

j_call: TRBJ1-5
d_call: -
v_call: TRBV6-5
clone_size: few
cdr3_aa: CASRVWGGGQPQHF
cdr3_nt: TGTGCCAGCAGGGTCTGGGGGGGAGGGCAGCCCCAGCATTTT

j_call: TRBJ2-7
d_call: TRBD1
v_call: TRBV6-6
clone_size: few
cdr3_aa: CASSARDRGLGEQYF
cdr3_nt: TGTGCCAGCAGCGCCCGGGACAGGGGGCTCGGCGAGCAGTACTTC